One sample yielded the 18 T cell receptor beta chains listed below, sequenced in a study of T cell repertoires in cytomegalovirus infection. These receptors are not linked to any known antigen. TCRdb re-analysed the reads in MiXCR, keeping a single row per CDR3 protein. The table includes hundreds of thousands of distinct CDR3 sequences, about 33% detected once. Here the sequenced sample was cultured CD8+ T cells from PBMCs, taken from culture after CMV antigen stimulation. The receptors stem from a human donor in good health (CMV status not recorded). Some clones in this sample may be carry-over from other donors' samples.

A few counts support this clonotype. The chain uses TRBV20-1 and TRBJ2-1; the match to TRBD1 covers 10 bases. This CDR3 is built from 14 residues. With V trimmed by 5 bases and J by 9 bases, 10 bases remained unmatched. The germline gives CDR1 DFQATT, CDR2 SNEGSKA (reference sequence). CDR3 sequence: CSARLGDRGTEQFF. The CDR3, as DNA: TGCAGTGCTCGGCTGGGGGACAGGGGCACTGAGCAGTTCTTC.

This clonotype appeared a few times. V gene TRBV5-1 combines with J gene TRBJ2-1; the match to TRBD1 covers 8 bases. The CDR3 totals 14 residues. V was pared by 4 bases and J by 8 bases, with 8 bases of the junction left unmatched. CDR1 is SGHRS and CDR2 is YFSETQ in the germline V gene. The CDR3 bases are TGCGCCAGCAGCCCCGGGACAGGTTATCATGAGCAGTTCTTC. This translates into CASSPGTGYHEQFF.

This clonotype has at least ten counts. This chain joins TRBV7-2 and TRBJ2-1; 14 bases fit TRBD2. The CDR3 has 18 residues. V shed 5 bases and J 8 bases; nucleotides not matched to a gene: 14. Germline-derived CDR1 and CDR2 are SGHTA and FQGNSA. In nucleotides, the CDR3 is TGTGCCAGCAGCCGTCCGGGACTAGCGGGGGTGAGGGACGATGAGCAGTTCTTC. Translating it yields CASSRPGLAGVRDDEQFF.

This clonotype was seen more than once but under ten times. This chain uses TRBV14 with TRBJ1-2; no firm D call. Germline loops: CDR1 SGHDN, CDR2 FVKESK. The CDR3 has 16 residues. The V gene lost 1 base and the J gene lost 0 bases, with 12 bases spanning the gap. CDR3 DNA sequence: TGTGCCAGCAGCCAAGGGAGAGCAGCAGCTAACTATGGCTACACCTTC. This translates into CASSQGRAAANYGYTF.

The V gene is TRBV6-5, the J gene TRBJ1-1; possibly TRBD1 for D (6 bases). V dropped 5 bases and J dropped 4 bases, with 14 bases sitting between them. Per the germline V gene, CDR1 is MNHEY and CDR2 is SVGAGI. This CDR3 comprises 14 residues. The CDR3 sequence is CASSPRGFRTEAFF. The CDR3 region has the DNA TGTGCCAGCAGTCCTAGGGGGTTTCGCACTGAAGCTTTCTTT.

This clonotype came up a few times. The chain employs TRBV7-4 and TRBJ2-3; possible D gene TRBD1, 6 bases. Germline CDR1 reads SGHVT; CDR2 reads SQSDAQ. Trimming removed 5 bases from V and 2 bases from J, with 17 bases in between. This CDR3 spans 16 amino acids. Written as DNA, the CDR3 is TGTGCCAGCAGCCCTCCGACAGGTCATCACACAGATACGCAGTATTTT. Translated, it gives CASSPPTGHHTDTQYF.

The CDR3 region has the DNA TGTGCCAGCAGCCTAACTTACTTCGCAGGGGATGAGCAGTTCTTC. It is translated as CASSLTYFAGDEQFF. The rearrangement joins TRBV14 to TRBJ2-1, with D maybe TRBD1 (6 bases). The ends were cut back, 4 bases at V and 8 bases at J, with 18 bases in the middle. The CDR3 is 15 residues long. Per the germline V gene, CDR1 is SGHDN and CDR2 is FVKESK.

The chain recombines TRBV19 with TRBJ2-1, with 8 nucleotides matching TRBD1. V was pared by 4 bases and J by 4 bases, with 6 bases of the junction left unmatched. The germline V gene has CDR1 LNHDA and CDR2 SQIVND (reference sequence). The CDR3 is 15 residues long. The CDR3 reads CASSTGGAEYNEQFF. Here the CDR3 DNA reads TGTGCCAGTAGTACAGGGGGCGCGGAATACAATGAGCAGTTCTTC.

The sample holds many counts of this clonotype. One junction end disagrees with the germline gene, perhaps due to a read error. The J gene is TRBJ2-7, the V gene TRBV7-6; D is undetermined. Germline V lookup: CDR1 SGHVS, CDR2 FNYEAQ. The CDR3 runs 14 residues. The CDR3 loop reads CASTPRASSHEQYF. The CDR3 DNA reads TGTGCCAGCACACCCCGGGCTTCCTCCCACGAGCAGTACTTC.

This clonotype was seen ten or more times. V and J are TRBV7-8 and TRBJ1-1, with TRBD1 matching over 9 bases. Trimming took 5 bases from V and 1 from J; bases not matched to a gene: 8. The CDR3 is made up of 16 amino acids. From germline, CDR1 is SGHVS and CDR2 FQNEAQ. The CDR3 is CASSVRDRVSNTEAFF. The CDR3 DNA is TGTGCCAGCAGCGTTCGGGACAGGGTTTCGAACACTGAAGCTTTCTTT.

The chain has TRBV27 and TRBJ1-5; possible D gene TRBD1, 5 bases. The length of the CDR3 is 12 residues. Germline V gives CDR1 MNHEY, CDR2 SMNVEV (reference sequence). V was cut by 8 bases and J by 6 bases, with 11 bases left in between. The CDR3 DNA is TGTGCCAGCGGTCTGGGGACTCAGCCCCAGCATTTT. This encodes CASGLGTQPQHF.

The chain is built from TRBV10-3 and TRBJ2-2; 8 bases align to TRBD1. The CDR3 has 13 residues. CDR1 is ENHRY and CDR2 is SYGVKD in the germline V gene. The V gene end was trimmed by 7 bases and the J gene end by 5 bases; junction bases not matched to a gene: 3. This CDR3 is CAITRDRTGELFF. DNA of the CDR3: TGTGCCATCACCCGGGACAGGACCGGGGAGCTGTTTTTT.

This clonotype showed up many times. The DNA of the CDR3 is TGTGCCAGCAGCCCGTGGGAAGGGGCGAACACTGAAGCTTTCTTT. Amino acids: CASSPWEGANTEAFF. This chain uses TRBV7-6 with TRBJ1-1; weak D call: TRBD1 (5 bases). This CDR3 is built from 15 residues. Looked up from germline, CDR1 is SGHVS and CDR2 is FNYEAQ. V gave up 5 bases and J gave up 1 base, with 14 bases separating them.

This rearrangement joins TRBV4-1 to TRBJ1-4; no clear D gene. V was clipped by 4 bases and J by 0 bases, with 6 bases between them. Germline values: CDR1 MGHRA, CDR2 YSYEKL. The CDR3 has 14 amino acids. Here the CDR3 DNA reads TGCGCCAGCAGCCGGGGTACAACTAATGAAAAACTGTTTTTT. Protein sequence: CASSRGTTNEKLFF.

This clonotype occurred many times. The V gene is TRBV4-1, the J gene TRBJ1-1; TRBD1 agrees at 7 bases. The CDR3 contains 15 residues. Germline V gene lookup returns CDR1 MGHRA and CDR2 YSYEKL. Losses at the gene ends were 5 bases for V and 2 bases for J; bases not matched to a gene: 8. CDR3: CASSFHRGVNTEAFF. The DNA of the CDR3 is TGCGCCAGCAGCTTCCACAGGGGTGTCAACACTGAAGCTTTCTTT.

The chain employs TRBV5-4 and TRBJ2-7; D gene ambiguous. CDR1 and CDR2 from the germline V gene are SGHNT and YYREEE (reference sequence). The CDR3 has 14 residues. Between the trimmed V and J ends, which lost 4 bases and 9 bases, there was a span of 20 bases. For the CDR3, the DNA is TGTGCCAGCAGCCTTGACGGTCTGGGTTCTGTGCAGTACGTC. It is translated as CASSLDGLGSVQYV.

This rearrangement joins TRBV9 to TRBJ1-1; maybe TRBD1 (5 bases). CDR3 size: 15 residues. The germline V gene encodes CDR1 SGDLS and CDR2 YYNGEE. V lost 4 bases and J 0 bases, leaving 13 bases between the germline ends. CDR3 in amino acids: CASSPTQGLNTEAFF. The CDR3 region has the DNA TGTGCCAGCAGCCCGACCCAGGGATTGAACACTGAAGCTTTCTTT.

This clonotype has more than one count but fewer than ten. The genes are TRBV4-2 and TRBJ2-1, with 9 bases fitting TRBD2. J gave up 9 bases and V 0 bases, and 9 bases lay outside the gene matches. The length of the CDR3 is 16 residues. Per the germline V gene, CDR1 is LGHNA and CDR2 is YNFKEQ. The CDR3 DNA follows: TGTGCCAGCAGCCAAGACCCGGTGGGCGGGGGGGGTGAGCAGTTCTTC. Encoded protein: CASSQDPVGGGGEQFF.